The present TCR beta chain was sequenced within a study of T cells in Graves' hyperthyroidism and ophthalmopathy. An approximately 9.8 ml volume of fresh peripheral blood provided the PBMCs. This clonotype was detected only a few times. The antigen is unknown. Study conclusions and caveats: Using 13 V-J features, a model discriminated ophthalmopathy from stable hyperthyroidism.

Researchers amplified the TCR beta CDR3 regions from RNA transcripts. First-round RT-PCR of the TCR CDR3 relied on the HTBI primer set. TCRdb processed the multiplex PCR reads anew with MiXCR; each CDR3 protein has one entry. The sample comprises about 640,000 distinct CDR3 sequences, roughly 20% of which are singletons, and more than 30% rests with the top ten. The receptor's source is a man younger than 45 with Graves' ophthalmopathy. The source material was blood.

The CDR3 sequence: CSASGSGTGELFF. As DNA, the CDR3 is TGCAGTGCTAGCGGGAGCGGCACCGGGGAGCTGTTTTTT. The chain combines TRBV20-1 with TRBJ2-2; a possible D gene is TRBD2 (6 bases). The CDR3 contains 13 residues. Germline CDR1 and CDR2: DFQATT and SNEGSKA (reference sequence). The V end was cut by 3 bases, the J end by 4 bases, with 9 bases between.